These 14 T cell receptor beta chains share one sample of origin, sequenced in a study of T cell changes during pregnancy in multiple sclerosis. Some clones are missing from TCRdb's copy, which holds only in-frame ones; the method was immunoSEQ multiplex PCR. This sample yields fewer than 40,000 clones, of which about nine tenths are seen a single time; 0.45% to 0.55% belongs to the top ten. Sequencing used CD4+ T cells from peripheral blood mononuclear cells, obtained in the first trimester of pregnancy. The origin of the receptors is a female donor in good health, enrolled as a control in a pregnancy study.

As DNA, the CDR3 is TGCGCCAGCAGCGTTGGGGGTAGCGGGGGGGCCGGAAACATTCAGTACTTC. Translating gives CASSVGGSGGAGNIQYF. This chain connects TRBV5-1 to TRBJ2-4, with TRBD2 matching over 11 bases. CDR1 and CDR2 from the germline V gene are SGHRS and YFSETQ. The CDR3 has 17 amino acids. Trimming took 4 bases from V and 6 from J; bases not matched to a gene: 12.

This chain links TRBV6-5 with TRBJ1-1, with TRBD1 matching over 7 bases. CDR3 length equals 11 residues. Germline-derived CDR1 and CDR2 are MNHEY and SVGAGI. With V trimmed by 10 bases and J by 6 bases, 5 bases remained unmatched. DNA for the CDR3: TGTGCCACGCACGACAGGGCTGAAGCTTTCTTT. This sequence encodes CATHDRAEAFF.

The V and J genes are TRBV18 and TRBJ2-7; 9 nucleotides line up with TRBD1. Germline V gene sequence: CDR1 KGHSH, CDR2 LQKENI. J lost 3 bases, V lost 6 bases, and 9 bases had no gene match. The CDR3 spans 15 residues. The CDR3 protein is CASSPGTGFNYEQYF. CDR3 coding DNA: TGTGCCAGCTCCCCTGGGACAGGGTTTAACTACGAGCAGTACTTC.

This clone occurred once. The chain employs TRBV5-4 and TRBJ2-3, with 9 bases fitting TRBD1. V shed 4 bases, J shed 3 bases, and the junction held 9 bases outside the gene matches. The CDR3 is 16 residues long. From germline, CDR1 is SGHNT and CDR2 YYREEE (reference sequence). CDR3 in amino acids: CASSQRWGTGTDTQYF. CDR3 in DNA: TGTGCCAGCAGCCAGCGTTGGGGGACAGGGACAGATACGCAGTATTTT.

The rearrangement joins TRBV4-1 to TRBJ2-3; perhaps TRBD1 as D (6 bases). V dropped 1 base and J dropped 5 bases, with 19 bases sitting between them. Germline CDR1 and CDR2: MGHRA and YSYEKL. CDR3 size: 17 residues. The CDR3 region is CASSQAPSWQGKDTQYF. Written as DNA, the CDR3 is TGCGCCAGCAGCCAAGCCCCGAGTTGGCAGGGGAAAGATACGCAGTATTTT.

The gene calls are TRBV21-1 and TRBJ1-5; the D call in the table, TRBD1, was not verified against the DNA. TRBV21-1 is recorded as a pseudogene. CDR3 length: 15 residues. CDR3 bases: TGTGCCAGCGCCCCATGGACAGGGGAGCGGCAGCCCCAGCATTTT. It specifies CASAPWTGERQPQHF.

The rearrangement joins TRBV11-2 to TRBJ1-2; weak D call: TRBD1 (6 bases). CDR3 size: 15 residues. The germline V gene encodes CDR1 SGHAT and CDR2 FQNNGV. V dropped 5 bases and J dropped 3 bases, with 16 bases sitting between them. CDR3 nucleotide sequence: TGTGCCAGCAGCCCTAAGGGGGATGGGGACTATGGCTACACCTTC. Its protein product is CASSPKGDGDYGYTF.

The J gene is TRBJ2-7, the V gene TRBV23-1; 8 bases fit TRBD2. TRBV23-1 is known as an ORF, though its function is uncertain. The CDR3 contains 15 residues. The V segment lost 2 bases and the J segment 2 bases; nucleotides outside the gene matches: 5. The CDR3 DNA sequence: TGCGCCAGCAGTCAAGGCGGGGGGACGACCTACGAGCAGTACTTC. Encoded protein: CASSQGGGTTYEQYF.

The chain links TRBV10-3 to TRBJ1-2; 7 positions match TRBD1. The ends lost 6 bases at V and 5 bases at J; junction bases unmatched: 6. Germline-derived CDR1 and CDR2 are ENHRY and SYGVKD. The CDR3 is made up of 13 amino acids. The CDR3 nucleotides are TGTGCCATCAGACTTACGGGACAGTATGGCTACACCTTC. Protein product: CAIRLTGQYGYTF.

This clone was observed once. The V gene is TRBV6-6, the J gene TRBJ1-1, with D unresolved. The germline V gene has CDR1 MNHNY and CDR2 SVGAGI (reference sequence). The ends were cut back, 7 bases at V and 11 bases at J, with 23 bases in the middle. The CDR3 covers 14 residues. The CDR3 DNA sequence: TGTGCCAGCACCTACTACCGGGATAACAGCGTGGCTTTCTTT. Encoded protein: CASTYYRDNSVAFF.

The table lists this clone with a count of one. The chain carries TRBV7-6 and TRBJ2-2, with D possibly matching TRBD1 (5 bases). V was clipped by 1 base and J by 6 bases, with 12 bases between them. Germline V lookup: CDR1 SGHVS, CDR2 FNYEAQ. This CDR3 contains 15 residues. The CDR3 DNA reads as TGTGCCAGCAGCTTAGTTGCAGGGAAATCCGGGGAGCTGTTTTTT. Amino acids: CASSLVAGKSGELFF. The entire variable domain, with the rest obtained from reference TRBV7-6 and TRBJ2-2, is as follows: GAGVSQSPRYKVTKRGQDVALRCDPISGHVSLYWYRQALGQGPEFLTYFNYEAQQDKSGLPNDRFSAERPEGSISTLTIQRTEQRDSAMYRCASSLVAGKSGELFFGEGSRLTVL.

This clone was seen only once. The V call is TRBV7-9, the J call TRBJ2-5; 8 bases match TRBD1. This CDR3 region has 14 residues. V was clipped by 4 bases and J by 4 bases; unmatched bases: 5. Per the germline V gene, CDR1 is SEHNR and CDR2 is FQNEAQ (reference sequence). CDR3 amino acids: CASSSGQGGETQYF. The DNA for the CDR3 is TGTGCCAGCAGCTCCGGACAGGGAGGAGAGACCCAGTACTTC.

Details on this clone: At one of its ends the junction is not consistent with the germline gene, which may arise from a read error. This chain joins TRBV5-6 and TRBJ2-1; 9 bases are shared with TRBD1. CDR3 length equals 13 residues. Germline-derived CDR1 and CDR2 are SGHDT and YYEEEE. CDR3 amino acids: CASSRDRVGEQLF. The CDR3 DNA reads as TGTGCCAGCAGCCGGGACAGGGTAGGTGAGCAGCTCTTC.

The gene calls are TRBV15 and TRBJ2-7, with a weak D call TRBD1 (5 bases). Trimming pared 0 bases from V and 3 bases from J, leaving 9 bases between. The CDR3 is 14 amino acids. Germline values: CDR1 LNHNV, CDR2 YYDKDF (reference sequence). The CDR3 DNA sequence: TGTGCCACCAGCAGAGACCAGCAGGGCTACGAGCAGTACTTC. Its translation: CATSRDQQGYEQYF.